These 11 T cell receptor beta chains originate from one sample sequenced in a study of T-cell reconstitution after alpha-beta-depleted transplantation in children. Unique molecular identifiers were used to barcode this TCRbeta library. TCRdb reprocessed the PCR reads via MiXCR and lists one record per CDR3 protein. The sample has approximately 500,000 distinct CDR3 sequences, about 11% seen once; the top ten hold 2%. The sequenced sample was PBMCs, obtained before TCRalphabeta/CD19-depleted stem cell transplant. These receptor sequences come from a child aged 2-15 years with inherited bone marrow failure, due to receive a stem cell transplant.

This clonotype was seen at least ten times. The chain carries TRBV20-1 and TRBJ2-4; 8 nucleotides agree with TRBD1. This CDR3 is built from 12 residues. Germline assignment: CDR1 DFQATT and CDR2 SNEGSKA (reference sequence). V shed 6 bases and J 8 bases; nucleotides not matched to a gene: 6. CDR3 in amino acids: CSASGGWDIQYF. The CDR3 DNA reads as TGCAGTGCCTCAGGGGGCTGGGACATTCAGTACTTC.

The rearrangement joins TRBV12-3 or TRBV12-4 to TRBJ2-1; maybe TRBD2 (7 bases). There are 15 residues in the CDR3. V lost 6 bases to trimming and J lost 10 bases, with 22 bases between them. In nucleotides, the CDR3 is TGTGCCAGCAGACAGGGTGGTGGACTAGGTGCCGAGCAGTTCTTC. Translation: CASRQGGGLGAEQFF.

The table lists this clonotype with many counts. The chain links TRBV6-2 or TRBV6-3 to TRBJ2-1, with D maybe TRBD1 (6 bases). The germline gives CDR1 MNHEY, CDR2 SVGEGT. The V and J ends lost 4 bases and 3 bases respectively, with 10 bases between them. The length of the CDR3 is 14 residues. CDR3 sequence: CASSLQGIYNEQFF. As DNA, the CDR3 is TGTGCCAGCAGTTTACAGGGAATCTACAATGAGCAGTTCTTC.

This clonotype was seen a handful of times. The chain is built from TRBV6-5 and TRBJ2-3, with TRBD2 matching 7 bases. The CDR3 runs 15 residues. With 4 bases clipped from V and 2 bases from J, the junction kept 6 bases outside the gene matches. Looked up from germline, CDR1 is MNHEY and CDR2 is SVGAGI. DNA of the CDR3: TGTGCCAGCAGTTCGGGCCGACTAGCCACAGATACGCAGTATTTT. Translation: CASSSGRLATDTQYF.

The V and J genes are TRBV19 and TRBJ1-5; D not resolved. The CDR3 extends over 15 amino acids. Germline assignment: CDR1 LNHDA and CDR2 SQIVND (reference sequence). The germline V and J ends were trimmed by 3 bases and 4 bases, with 13 bases remaining between them. In DNA, the CDR3 is TGTGCCAGTAGTATTCGGTTGGCTTATAATCAGCCCCAGCATTTT. This codes for CASSIRLAYNQPQHF.

V and J are TRBV7-2 and TRBJ2-5; 8 nucleotides align to TRBD2. The ends lost 5 bases at V and 4 bases at J; junction bases unmatched: 15. CDR1 is SGHTA and CDR2 is FQGNSA in the germline V gene. This CDR3 has 17 residues. The CDR3 DNA is TGTGCCAGCAGCATCTCCTTACTGAGCGGGAGTAGAGAGACCCAGTACTTC. Translating gives CASSISLLSGSRETQYF.

In this sample, this clonotype turned up many times. The chain recombines TRBV10-3 with TRBJ1-2; D call uncertain. Germline V gene data show CDR1 as ENHRY and CDR2 as SYGVKD. Trimming pared 3 bases from V and 6 bases from J, leaving 8 bases between. This CDR3 has 12 residues. CDR3 sequence (DNA): TGTGCCATCAGTGAAAGGGCGGATGGCTACACCTTC. Translating gives CAISERADGYTF.

Ten or more counts support this clonotype. V and J are TRBV29-1 and TRBJ2-3, with TRBD2 identical over 7 bases. The ends lost 1 base at V and 0 bases at J; junction bases unmatched: 4. Per the germline V gene, CDR1 is SQVTM and CDR2 is ANQGSEA. The CDR3 consists of 15 residues. CDR3 DNA sequence: TGCAGCGTTGAAGCGGGAGGCACTAGCACAGATACGCAGTATTTT. Its protein is CSVEAGGTSTDTQYF.

This clonotype came up many times. J is TRBJ2-1 and V is TRBV7-2, with 9 bases that match TRBD2. The length of the CDR3 is 15 residues. The V segment lost 1 base and the J segment 9 bases; nucleotides outside the gene matches: 7. Germline loops: CDR1 SGHTA, CDR2 FQGNSA. In DNA, the CDR3 is TGTGCCAGCAGCTTAGATGTAGCGGGAGTGCGTGAGCAGTTCTTC. The encoded protein is CASSLDVAGVREQFF.

This clonotype was observed many times. The chain couples TRBV5-5 to TRBJ2-1, with 9 bases lining up with TRBD1. This CDR3 is 17 amino acids long. The junction had 13 bases not matched to a gene; V was cut back by 2 bases and J by 7 bases. The germline gives CDR1 SGHKS, CDR2 YYEKEE (reference sequence). CDR3: CASSLRTRDRVVNEQFF. The CDR3, as DNA: TGTGCCAGCAGCTTACGGACCCGGGACAGGGTGGTGAATGAGCAGTTCTTC.

Many counts were recorded for this clonotype. The rearrangement joins TRBV19 to TRBJ1-2; D may be TRBD1 (5 bases). CDR3 length: 17 residues. Germline lookup yields CDR1 LNHDA and CDR2 SQIVND (reference sequence). V shed 5 bases and J shed 1 base, with 20 bases lying between them. CDR3 sequence (DNA): TGTGCCAGTAGTTTCCGGGACTCCAGGCGAATTAACTATGGCTACACCTTC. Amino acid sequence: CASSFRDSRRINYGYTF.